This TCR beta chain was recorded in a study of graft-versus-host responses after intestinal transplantation. Repertoires were generated with immunoSEQ multiplex PCR, while TCRdb's copy carries only in-frame clones and drops some. The sample lists over 75,000 clones, more than 70% occurring once. The germline V gene has CDR1 SGHDT and CDR2 YYEEEE. The CDR3 covers 12 residues. With 7 bases clipped from V and 3 bases from J, the junction kept 1 base outside the gene matches. The chain carries TRBV5-6 and TRBJ1-1; 9 bases agree with TRBD1. The sample here was PBMCs, taken 255 days after intestinal transplant. The sequence was collected from a human patient who received an intestinal transplant, so some T cells may come from the graft donor. The CDR3 DNA follows: TGTGCCAGCGGACAGGGGTACACTGAAGCTTTCTTT. This sequence encodes CASGQGYTEAFF.